The present T cell receptor (beta chain) was sequenced within a study of shared clonotypes between healthy human individuals. Adults of Caucasian background living in Nashville, Tennessee made up all donors. TCRdb's table, derived via immunoSEQ multiplex PCR, lists solely in-frame clones and lacks some. The data contain roughly 2.6 million clones, roughly 92% of them singletons. V lost 4 bases to trimming and J lost 0 bases, with 4 bases between them. Germline assignment: CDR1 GTSNPN and CDR2 SVGIG (reference sequence). The CDR3 contains 12 residues. Sequenced input: naive CD4+ T cells sorted from blood. Subset here: CD45RA+ positively selected. This TCR derives from a man aged 18 to 29 in good health. The chain links TRBV30 to TRBJ2-1; D call uncertain. For the CDR3, the DNA is TGTGCCTGGACGAGCTCCTACAATGAGCAGTTCTTC. Its protein is CAWTSSYNEQFF.